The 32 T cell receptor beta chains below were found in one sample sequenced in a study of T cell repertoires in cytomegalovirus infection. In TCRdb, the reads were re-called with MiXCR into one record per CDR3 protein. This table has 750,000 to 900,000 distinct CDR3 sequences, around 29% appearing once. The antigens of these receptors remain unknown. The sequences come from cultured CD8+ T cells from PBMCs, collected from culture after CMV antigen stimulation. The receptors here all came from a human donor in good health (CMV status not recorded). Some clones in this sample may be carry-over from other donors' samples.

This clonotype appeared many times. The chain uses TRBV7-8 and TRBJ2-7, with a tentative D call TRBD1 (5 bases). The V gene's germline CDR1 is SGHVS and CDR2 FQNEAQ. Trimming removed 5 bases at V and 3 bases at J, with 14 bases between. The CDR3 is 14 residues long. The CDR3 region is CASSLFWTSYEQYF. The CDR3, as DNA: TGTGCCAGCAGCCTCTTTTGGACAAGCTACGAGCAGTACTTC.

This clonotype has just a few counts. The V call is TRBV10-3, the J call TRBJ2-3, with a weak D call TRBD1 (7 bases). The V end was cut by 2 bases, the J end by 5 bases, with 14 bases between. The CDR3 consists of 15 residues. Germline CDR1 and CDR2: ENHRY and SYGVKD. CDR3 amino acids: CAISEGGGGGDTQYF. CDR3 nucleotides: TGTGCCATCAGTGAGGGAGGAGGGGGCGGAGATACGCAGTATTTT.

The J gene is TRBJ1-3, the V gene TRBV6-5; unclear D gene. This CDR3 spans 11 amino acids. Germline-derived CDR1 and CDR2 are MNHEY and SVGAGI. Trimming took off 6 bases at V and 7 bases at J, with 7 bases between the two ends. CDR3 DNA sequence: TGTGCCAGCAGCTCTCGGAACACCATATATTTT. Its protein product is CASSSRNTIYF.

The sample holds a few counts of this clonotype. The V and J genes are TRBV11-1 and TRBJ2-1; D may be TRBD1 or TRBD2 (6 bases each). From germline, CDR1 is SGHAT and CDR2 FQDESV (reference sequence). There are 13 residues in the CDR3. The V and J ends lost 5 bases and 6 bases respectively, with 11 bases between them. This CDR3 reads CASSHRGRNEQFF. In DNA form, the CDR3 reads TGTGCCAGCAGCCACCGGGGGCGCAATGAGCAGTTCTTC.

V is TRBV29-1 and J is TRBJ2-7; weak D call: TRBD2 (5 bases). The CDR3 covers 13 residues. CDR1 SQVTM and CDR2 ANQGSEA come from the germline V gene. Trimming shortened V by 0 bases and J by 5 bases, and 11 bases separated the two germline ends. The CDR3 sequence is CSVEEHSGNEQYF. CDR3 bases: TGCAGCGTTGAAGAACATTCGGGGAACGAGCAGTACTTC.

CDR3 residues: CASSGAQGLRIAKNIQYF. CDR3 nucleotides: TGTGCCAGCAGTGGGGCACAGGGGCTTCGGATAGCCAAAAACATTCAGTACTTC. V is TRBV7-9 and J is TRBJ2-4; 7 nucleotides match TRBD1. After removal of 6 bases from V and 0 bases from J, the junction contained 14 bases not matched to a gene. The CDR3 sequence is 18 residues long. CDR1 and CDR2 from the germline V gene are SEHNR and FQNEAQ (reference sequence).

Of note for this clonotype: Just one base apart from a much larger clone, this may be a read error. Written as DNA, the CDR3 is TGTGCCAGCAGCAGTACAGGGCGTGGAGGCTACACCTTC. Its translation is CASSSTGRGGYTF. The chain uses TRBV7-8 and TRBJ1-2, with D possibly TRBD1 on 6 matching bases. The CDR3 is 13 residues long. The germline V and J ends were trimmed by 5 bases and 8 bases, with 15 bases remaining between them. The germline V gene encodes CDR1 SGHVS and CDR2 FQNEAQ.

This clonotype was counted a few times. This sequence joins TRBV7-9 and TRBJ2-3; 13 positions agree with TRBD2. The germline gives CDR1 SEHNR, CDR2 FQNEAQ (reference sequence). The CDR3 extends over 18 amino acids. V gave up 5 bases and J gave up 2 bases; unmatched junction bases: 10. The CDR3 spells CASSPSGGLAGHTDTQYF. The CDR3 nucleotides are TGTGCCAGCAGCCCTAGCGGGGGACTAGCGGGGCACACAGATACGCAGTATTTT.

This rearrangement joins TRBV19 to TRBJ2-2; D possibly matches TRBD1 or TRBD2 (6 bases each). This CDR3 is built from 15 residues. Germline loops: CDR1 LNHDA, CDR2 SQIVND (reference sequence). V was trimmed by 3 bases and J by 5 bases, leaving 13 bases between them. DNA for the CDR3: TGTGCCAGTAGTATGTTCCAGGGGAGGACCGGGGAGCTGTTTTTT. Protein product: CASSMFQGRTGELFF.

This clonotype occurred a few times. The CDR3 nucleotides are TGTGCCAGTAGCGCTACCGGGGGCGCGTTGTATGGCTACACCTTC. It specifies CASSATGGALYGYTF. This chain links TRBV19 with TRBJ1-2; D might be TRBD1 (6 bases). The CDR3 is 15 residues long. V was cut by 6 bases and J by 5 bases, with 19 bases left in between. Germline V gives CDR1 LNHDA, CDR2 SQIVND (reference sequence).

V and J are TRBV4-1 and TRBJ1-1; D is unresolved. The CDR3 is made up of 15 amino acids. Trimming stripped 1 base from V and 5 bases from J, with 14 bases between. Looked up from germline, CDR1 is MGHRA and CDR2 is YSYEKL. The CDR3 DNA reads TGCGCCAGCAGCCAAGTGTCCTCCGGTAGGACTGAAGCTTTCTTT. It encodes CASSQVSSGRTEAFF.

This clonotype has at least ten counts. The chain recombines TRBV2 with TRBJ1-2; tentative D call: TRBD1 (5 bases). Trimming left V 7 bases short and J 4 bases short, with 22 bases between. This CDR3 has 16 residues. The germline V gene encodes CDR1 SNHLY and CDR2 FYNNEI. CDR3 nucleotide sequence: TGTGCCAGCACTCCCAGACCGGGACGGAGACCCTATGGCTACACCTTC. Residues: CASTPRPGRRPYGYTF.

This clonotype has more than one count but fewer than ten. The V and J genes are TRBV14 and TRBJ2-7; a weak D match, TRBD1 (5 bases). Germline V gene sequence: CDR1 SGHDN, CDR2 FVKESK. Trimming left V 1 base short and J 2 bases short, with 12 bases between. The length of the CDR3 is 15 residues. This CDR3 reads CASSQGFGAAYEQYF. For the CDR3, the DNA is TGTGCCAGCAGCCAAGGGTTTGGGGCGGCCTACGAGCAGTACTTC.

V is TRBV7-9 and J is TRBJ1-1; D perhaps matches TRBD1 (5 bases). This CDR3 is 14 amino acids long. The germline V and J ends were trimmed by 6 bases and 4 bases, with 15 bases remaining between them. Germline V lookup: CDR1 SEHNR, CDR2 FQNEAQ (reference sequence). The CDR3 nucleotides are TGTGCCAGCAGTTATACAGGATCGGTCACTGAAGCTTTCTTT. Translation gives CASSYTGSVTEAFF.

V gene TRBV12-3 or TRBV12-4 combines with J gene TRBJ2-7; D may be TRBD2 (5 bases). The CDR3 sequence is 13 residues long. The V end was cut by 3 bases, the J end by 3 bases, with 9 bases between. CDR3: CASSFSAGYEQYF. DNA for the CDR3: TGTGCCAGCAGTTTTTCGGCGGGCTACGAGCAGTACTTC.

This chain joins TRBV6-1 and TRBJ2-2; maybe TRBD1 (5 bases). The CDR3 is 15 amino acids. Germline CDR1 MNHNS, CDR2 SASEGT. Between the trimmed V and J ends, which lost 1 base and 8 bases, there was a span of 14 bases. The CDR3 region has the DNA TGTGCCAGCAGTGAAGTGGGGCGCCCCCAAGGGGAGCTGTTTTTT. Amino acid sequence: CASSEVGRPQGELFF.

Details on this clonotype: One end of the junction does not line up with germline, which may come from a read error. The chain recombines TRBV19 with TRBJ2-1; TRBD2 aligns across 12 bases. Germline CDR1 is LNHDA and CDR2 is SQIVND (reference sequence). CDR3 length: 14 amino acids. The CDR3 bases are TGTGTCAGTTCCGCTAGCGGGGGGGATGATGAGCAGTTCTTC. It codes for CVSSASGGDDEQFF.

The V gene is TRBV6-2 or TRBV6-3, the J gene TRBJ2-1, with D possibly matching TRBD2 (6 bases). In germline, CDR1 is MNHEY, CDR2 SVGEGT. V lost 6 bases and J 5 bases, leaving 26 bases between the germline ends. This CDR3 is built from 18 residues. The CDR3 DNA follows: TGTGCCAGCAGCTCACTTGGGGAGGTGGGGGTGGCTGACAATGAGCAGTTCTTC. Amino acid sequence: CASSSLGEVGVADNEQFF.

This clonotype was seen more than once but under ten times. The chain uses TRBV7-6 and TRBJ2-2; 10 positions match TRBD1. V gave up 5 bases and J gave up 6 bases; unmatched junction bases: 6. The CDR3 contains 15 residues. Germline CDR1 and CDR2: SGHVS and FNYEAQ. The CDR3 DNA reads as TGTGCCAGCAGCCCGCGGACAGGGGGTCCCGGGGAGCTGTTTTTT. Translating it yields CASSPRTGGPGELFF.

The CDR3 here is CATSDPDSAPRNEQFF. The DNA of the CDR3 is TGTGCCACCAGTGACCCGGACTCTGCTCCGCGGAATGAGCAGTTCTTC. V usage is TRBV24-1 and J usage is TRBJ2-1, with D possibly TRBD2 on 5 matching bases. The V and J ends lost 4 bases and 7 bases respectively, with 19 bases between them. CDR1 and CDR2 from the germline V gene are KGHDR and SFDVKD. The CDR3 has 16 residues.

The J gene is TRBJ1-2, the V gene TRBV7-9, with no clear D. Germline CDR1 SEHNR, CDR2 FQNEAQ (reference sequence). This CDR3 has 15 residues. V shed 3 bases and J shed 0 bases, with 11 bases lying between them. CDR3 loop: CASSLGRGSNYGYTF. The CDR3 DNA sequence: TGTGCCAGCAGCTTGGGTCGGGGATCTAACTATGGCTACACCTTC.

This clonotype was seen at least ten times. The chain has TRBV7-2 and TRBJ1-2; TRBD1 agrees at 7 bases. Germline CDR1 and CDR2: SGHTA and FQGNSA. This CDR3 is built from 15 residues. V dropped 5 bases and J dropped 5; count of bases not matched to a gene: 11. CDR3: CASSAEGAPGYGYTF. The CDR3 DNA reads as TGTGCCAGCAGCGCGGAGGGGGCGCCGGGGTATGGCTACACCTTC.

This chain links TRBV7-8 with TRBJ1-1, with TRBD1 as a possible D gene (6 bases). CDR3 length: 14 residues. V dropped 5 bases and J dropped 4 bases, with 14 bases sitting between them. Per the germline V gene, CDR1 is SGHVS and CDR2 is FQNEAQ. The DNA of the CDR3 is TGTGCCAGCAGCCCTACAGGGACCTTCACTGAAGCTTTCTTT. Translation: CASSPTGTFTEAFF.

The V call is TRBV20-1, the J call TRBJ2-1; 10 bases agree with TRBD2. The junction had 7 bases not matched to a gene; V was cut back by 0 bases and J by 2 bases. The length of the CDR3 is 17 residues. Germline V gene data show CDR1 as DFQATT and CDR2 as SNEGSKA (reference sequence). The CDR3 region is CSARDRKRGGPYNEQFF. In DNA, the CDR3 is TGCAGTGCTAGAGATCGAAAGCGGGGGGGCCCCTACAATGAGCAGTTCTTC.

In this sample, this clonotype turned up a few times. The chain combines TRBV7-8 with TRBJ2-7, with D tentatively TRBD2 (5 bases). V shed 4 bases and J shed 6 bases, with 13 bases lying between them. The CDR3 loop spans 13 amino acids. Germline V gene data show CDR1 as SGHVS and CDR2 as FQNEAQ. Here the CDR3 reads CASSYKAAGEQYF. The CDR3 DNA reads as TGTGCCAGCAGCTATAAAGCGGCAGGCGAGCAGTACTTC.

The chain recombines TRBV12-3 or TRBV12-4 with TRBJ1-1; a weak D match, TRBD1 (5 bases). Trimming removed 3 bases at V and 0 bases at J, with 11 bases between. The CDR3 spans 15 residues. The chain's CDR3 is CASSFLRQMNTEAFF. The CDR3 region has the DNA TGTGCCAGCAGTTTTTTGAGACAGATGAACACTGAAGCTTTCTTT.

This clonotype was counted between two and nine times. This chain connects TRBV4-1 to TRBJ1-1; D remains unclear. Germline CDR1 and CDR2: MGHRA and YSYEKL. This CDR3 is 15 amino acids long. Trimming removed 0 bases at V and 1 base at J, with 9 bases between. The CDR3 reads CASSQEAVPNTEAFF. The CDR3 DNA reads TGCGCCAGCAGCCAAGAAGCAGTACCGAACACTGAAGCTTTCTTT.

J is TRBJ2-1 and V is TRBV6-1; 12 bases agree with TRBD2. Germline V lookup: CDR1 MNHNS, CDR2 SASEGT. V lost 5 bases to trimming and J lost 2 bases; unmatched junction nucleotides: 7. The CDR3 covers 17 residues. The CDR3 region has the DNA TGTGCCAGCAGTATTCTAGCGGGGGGGATACCCTACAATGAGCAGTTCTTC. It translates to CASSILAGGIPYNEQFF.

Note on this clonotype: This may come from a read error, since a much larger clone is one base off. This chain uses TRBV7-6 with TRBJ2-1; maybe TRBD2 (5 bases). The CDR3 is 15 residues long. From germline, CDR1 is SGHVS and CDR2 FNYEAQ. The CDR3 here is CVSSVEREGVDEQFF. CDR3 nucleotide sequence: TGTGTCAGCAGCGTGGAACGCGAGGGAGTCGATGAGCAGTTCTTC. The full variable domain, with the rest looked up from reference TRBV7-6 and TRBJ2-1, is GAGVSQSPRYKVTKRGQDVALRCDPISGHVSLYWYRQALGQGPEFLTYFNYEAQQDKSGLPNDRFSAERPEGSISTLTIQRTEQRDSAMYRCVSSVEREGVDEQFFGPGTRLTVL.

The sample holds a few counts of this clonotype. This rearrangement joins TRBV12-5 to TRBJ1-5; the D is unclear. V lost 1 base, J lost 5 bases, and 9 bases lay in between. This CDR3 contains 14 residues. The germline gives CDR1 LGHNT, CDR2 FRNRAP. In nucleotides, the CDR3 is TGTGCTAGTGGTTTGGCGGGATTCGATCAGCCCCAGCATTTT. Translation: CASGLAGFDQPQHF.

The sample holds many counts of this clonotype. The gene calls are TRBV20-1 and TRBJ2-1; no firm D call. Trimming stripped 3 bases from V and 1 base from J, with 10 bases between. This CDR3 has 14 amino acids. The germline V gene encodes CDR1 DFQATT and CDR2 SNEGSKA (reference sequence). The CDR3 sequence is CSASSRFSYNEQFF. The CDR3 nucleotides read TGCAGTGCTAGTAGTCGGTTTTCCTACAATGAGCAGTTCTTC.

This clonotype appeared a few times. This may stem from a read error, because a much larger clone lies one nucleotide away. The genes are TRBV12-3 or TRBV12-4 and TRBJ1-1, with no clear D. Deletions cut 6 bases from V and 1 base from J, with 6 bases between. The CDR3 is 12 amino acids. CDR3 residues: CASRTANTEAFF. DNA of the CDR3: TGTGCCAGCAGAACAGCGAACACTGAAGCTTTCTTT.